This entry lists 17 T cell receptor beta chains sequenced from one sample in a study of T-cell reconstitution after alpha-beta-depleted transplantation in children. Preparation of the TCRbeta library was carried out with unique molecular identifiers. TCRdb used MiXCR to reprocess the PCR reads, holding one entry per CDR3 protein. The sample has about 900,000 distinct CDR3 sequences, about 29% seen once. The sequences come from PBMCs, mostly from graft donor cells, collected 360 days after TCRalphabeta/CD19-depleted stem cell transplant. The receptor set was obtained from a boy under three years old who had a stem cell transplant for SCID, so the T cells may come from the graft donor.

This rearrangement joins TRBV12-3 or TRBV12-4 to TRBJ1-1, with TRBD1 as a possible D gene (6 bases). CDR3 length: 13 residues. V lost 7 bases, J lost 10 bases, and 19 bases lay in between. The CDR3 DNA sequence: TGTGCCAGCATTGAACAGGGAAGGATGGGAGCTTTCTTT. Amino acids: CASIEQGRMGAFF.

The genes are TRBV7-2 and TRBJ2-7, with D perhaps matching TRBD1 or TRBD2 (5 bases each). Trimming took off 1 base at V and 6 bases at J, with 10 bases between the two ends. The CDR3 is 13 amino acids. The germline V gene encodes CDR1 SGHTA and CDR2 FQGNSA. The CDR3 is CASSLVPGTEQYF. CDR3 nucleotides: TGTGCCAGCAGCTTAGTTCCGGGGACCGAGCAGTACTTC.

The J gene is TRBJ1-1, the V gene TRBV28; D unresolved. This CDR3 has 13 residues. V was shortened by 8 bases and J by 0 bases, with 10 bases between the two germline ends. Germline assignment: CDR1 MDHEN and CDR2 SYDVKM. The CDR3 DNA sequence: TGTGCCAGCCTCGGACCGCTGAACACTGAAGCTTTCTTT. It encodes CASLGPLNTEAFF.

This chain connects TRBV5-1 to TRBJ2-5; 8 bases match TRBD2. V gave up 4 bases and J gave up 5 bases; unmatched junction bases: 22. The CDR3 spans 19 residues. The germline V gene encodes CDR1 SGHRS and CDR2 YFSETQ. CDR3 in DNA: TGCGCCAGCAGCCCCCCCCACGGGGGGGCTCAAGGGTTGACGGAGACCCAGTACTTC. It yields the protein CASSPPHGGAQGLTETQYF.

The DNA of the CDR3 is TGTGCCAGCAGTTTGGACGGGATTGGGACCGGGGAGCTGTTTTTT. Its protein product is CASSLDGIGTGELFF. The gene calls are TRBV27 and TRBJ2-2; a weak D match, TRBD2 (5 bases). The V and J ends lost 3 bases and 5 bases respectively, with 13 bases between them. Germline CDR1 is MNHEY and CDR2 is SMNVEV (reference sequence). The CDR3 totals 15 residues.

The CDR3 region is CASSLEGAGGEQFF. The CDR3 DNA is TGCGCCAGCAGCTTGGAAGGAGCCGGTGGTGAGCAGTTCTTC. The gene calls are TRBV5-1 and TRBJ2-1; no firm D call. The ends were cut back, 0 bases at V and 9 bases at J, with 13 bases in the middle. Germline V CDR1 and CDR2: SGHRS, YFSETQ. This CDR3 is built from 14 residues.

CDR3 DNA sequence: TGCAGTGCTAGAAGGGACACGACAGGGCGGGGCACTGAAGCTTTCTTT. This gives the protein CSARRDTTGRGTEAFF. V and J are TRBV20-1 and TRBJ1-1; 7 bases are a match to TRBD1. V lost 2 bases to trimming and J lost 4 bases; unmatched junction nucleotides: 13. The V gene's germline CDR1 is DFQATT and CDR2 SNEGSKA (reference sequence). The CDR3 length is 16 residues.

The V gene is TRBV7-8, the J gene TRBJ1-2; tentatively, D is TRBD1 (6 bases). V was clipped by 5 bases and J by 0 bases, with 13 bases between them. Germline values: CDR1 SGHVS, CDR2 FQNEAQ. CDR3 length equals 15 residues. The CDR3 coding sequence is TGTGCCAGCAGCCATGGGGACACCACTAACTATGGCTACACCTTC. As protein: CASSHGDTTNYGYTF.

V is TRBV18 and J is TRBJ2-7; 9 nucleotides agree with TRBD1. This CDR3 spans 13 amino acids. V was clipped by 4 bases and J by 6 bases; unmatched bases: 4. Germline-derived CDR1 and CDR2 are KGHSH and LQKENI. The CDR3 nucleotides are TGTGCCAGCTCACGGGACAGGGACGGCGAGCAGTACTTC. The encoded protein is CASSRDRDGEQYF.

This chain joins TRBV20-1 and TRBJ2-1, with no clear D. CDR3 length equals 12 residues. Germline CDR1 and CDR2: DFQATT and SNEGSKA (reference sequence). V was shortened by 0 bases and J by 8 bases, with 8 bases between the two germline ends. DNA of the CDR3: TGCAGTGCTAGAGACGATCCCTATGAGCAGTTCTTC. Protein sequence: CSARDDPYEQFF.

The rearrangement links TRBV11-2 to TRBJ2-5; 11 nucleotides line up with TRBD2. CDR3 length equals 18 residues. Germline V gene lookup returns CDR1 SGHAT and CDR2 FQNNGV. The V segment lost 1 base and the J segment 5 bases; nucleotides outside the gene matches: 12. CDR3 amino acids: CASSLGGLAGGAKETQYF. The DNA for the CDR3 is TGTGCCAGCAGCTTAGGAGGCCTAGCGGGGGGCGCTAAGGAGACCCAGTACTTC.

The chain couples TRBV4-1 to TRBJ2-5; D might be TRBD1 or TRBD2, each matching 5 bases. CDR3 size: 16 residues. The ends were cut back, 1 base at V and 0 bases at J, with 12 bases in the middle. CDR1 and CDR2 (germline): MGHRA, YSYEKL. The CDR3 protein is CASSQAQGADQETQYF. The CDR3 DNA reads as TGCGCCAGCAGCCAAGCCCAGGGAGCTGACCAAGAGACCCAGTACTTC.

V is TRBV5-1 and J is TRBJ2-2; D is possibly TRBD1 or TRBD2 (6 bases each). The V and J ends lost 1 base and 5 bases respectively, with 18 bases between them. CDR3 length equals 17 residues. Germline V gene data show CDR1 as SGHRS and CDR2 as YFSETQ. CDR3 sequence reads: CASSLSSGVQGTGELFF. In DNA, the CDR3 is TGCGCCAGCAGCTTGTCCTCGGGGGTTCAGGGGACCGGGGAGCTGTTTTTT.

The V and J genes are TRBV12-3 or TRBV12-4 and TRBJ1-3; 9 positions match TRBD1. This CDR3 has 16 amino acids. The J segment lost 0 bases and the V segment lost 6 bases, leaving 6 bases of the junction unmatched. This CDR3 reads CASRGGQGFSGNTIYF. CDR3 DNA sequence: TGTGCCAGCAGGGGTGGACAGGGGTTCTCTGGAAACACCATATATTTT.

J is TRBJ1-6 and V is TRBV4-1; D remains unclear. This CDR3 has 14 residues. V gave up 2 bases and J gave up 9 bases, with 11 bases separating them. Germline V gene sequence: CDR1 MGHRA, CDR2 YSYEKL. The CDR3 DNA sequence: TGCGCCAGCAGCCAAACTGAGGGCGGTTCACCCCTCCACTTT. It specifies CASSQTEGGSPLHF.

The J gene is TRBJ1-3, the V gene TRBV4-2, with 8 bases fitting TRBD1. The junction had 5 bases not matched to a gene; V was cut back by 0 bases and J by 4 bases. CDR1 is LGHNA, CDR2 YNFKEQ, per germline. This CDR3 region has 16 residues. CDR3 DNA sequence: TGTGCCAGCAGCCAAGAGGCGGACAGGGTCGGAAACACCATATATTTT. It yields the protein CASSQEADRVGNTIYF.

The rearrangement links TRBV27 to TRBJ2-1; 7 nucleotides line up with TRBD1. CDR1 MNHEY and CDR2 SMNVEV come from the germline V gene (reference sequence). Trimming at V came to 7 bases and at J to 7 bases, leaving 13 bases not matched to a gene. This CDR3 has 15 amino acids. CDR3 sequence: CASTSGQVNRNEQFF. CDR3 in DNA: TGTGCCAGCACCTCAGGACAGGTCAACCGGAATGAGCAGTTCTTC.